This T cell receptor (beta chain) originates from a study of post-analysis software for immune sequencing data (dated by TCRdb to the mid-2010s). Notes on the research overall: Disease courses on record covered relapsing-remitting, secondary progressive and progressive-relapsing multiple sclerosis, though some patients had no subtype annotation. The patient repertoires were set against ten to eleven previously published healthy control repertoires from donors whose ages ranged from 6 to 25 years. A subset of samples was prepared in parallel using single-end sample barcoding, then pooled and co-amplified after Illumina adapter ligation. The study at large found these results: Patients showed significantly higher frequencies than controls for about 5 TRBV segments, among them TRBV5-6, TRBV5-1 and TRBV20-1. Significantly lower normalized Chao1 diversity was found in multiple sclerosis patients than in controls, suggesting substantial peripheral T-cell clonal expansion. The multiple sclerosis patient group was slightly younger than the control group. When samples were clustered directly using the F measure, samples prepared in the same batch co-clustered strongly, which prompted a batch-effect correction.

TCR beta repertoires were profiled from peripheral blood of approximately 13 young patients with multiple sclerosis to demonstrate the VDJtools post-analysis software. The multiple sclerosis patients were children and adolescents ranging in age from 6 to 15 years. In regard to this clonotype: The specificity of this receptor is unknown. Within one base of it there is no much larger clone, and no base qualities were kept.

Trimming takes 5 bases from V and 3 bases from J, and the germline ends sit 17 bases apart. Taken from cysteine to phenylalanine, the CDR3 has 17 residues. Kept here is only the CDR3 DNA, which spans 51 bases and is read in frame from base 1. CDR1 and CDR2, per the germline V gene (reference sequence), are PRHDT and FYEKMQ. The library was generated by PCR. Instrument used: Illumina HiSeq 2500. To reduce PCR and sequencing biases, unique molecular identifiers were built into the TCR beta cDNA libraries. Per 1 to 10 million input T cells, some 500,000 cDNA molecules were obtained, such that each molecule approximated one T cell. The patient libraries were prepared and sequenced using the same protocol as the earlier healthy control dataset. Samples belonging to the same batch were prepared together, multiplexed and sequenced on a shared HiSeq lane. In the source study's methods: MIGEC handled the raw barcoded reads, throwing out single-read molecular identifier groups before consensus assembly and CDR3 extraction. VDJtools was used for post-analysis of the clonotype tables, and diversity was normalized by down-sampling every dataset to the size of the smallest sample. To correct batch-related cross-sample contamination, repertoire overlap clustering matched CDR3 amino acid sequences but not nucleotide sequences. TCRdb reprocessed the public reads (quality trimming at Q25 with fastp, clone calling with MiXCR) and kept in-frame beta chains. Rows with one shared CDR3 protein collapse into an entry with the most common genes and DNA. For this entry, the V and J calls and clone size follow TCRdb and not the study's own pipeline. Across this sample there are about 430,000 distinct CDR3 sequences, with roughly 38% seen only once. The ten largest clones take up 7.6% of the sample.

The specimen sequenced was blood. The V gene is TRBV13 and the J gene is TRBJ2-6; too little of a D gene remains to name it. This sequence originates from a girl aged 2-9 years with multiple sclerosis. In nucleotide form, the sequence is TGTGCCAGCAGCCCCACGACCCGCTGGGATGGGGCCAACGTCCTGACTTTC. It translates to CASSPTTRWDGANVLTF.